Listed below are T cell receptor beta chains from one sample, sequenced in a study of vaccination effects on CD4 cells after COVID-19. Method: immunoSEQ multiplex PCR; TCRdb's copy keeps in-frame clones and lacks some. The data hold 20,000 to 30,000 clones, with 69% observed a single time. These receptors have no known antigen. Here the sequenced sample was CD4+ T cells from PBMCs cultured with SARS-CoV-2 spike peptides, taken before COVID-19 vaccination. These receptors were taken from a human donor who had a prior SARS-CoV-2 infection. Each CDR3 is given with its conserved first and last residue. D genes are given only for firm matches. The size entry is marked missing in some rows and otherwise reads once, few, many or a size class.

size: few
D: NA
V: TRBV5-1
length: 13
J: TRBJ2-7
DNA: TGCGCCAGCAGCTTGGAGTCCCTCCTCGAGCAGTACTTC
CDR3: CASSLESLLEQYF

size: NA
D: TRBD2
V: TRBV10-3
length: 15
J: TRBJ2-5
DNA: TGTGCCATCAGGAGTAGCGGGGGGGACCAAGAGACCCAGTACTTC
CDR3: CAIRSSGGDQETQYF

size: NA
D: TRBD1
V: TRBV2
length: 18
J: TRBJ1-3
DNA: TGTGCCAGCAGTGGAGGGACAGGGTGGTCCTCCTCTGGAAACACCATATATTTT
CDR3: CASSGGTGWSSSGNTIYF

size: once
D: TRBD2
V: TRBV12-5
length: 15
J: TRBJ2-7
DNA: TGTGCTAGTGCCCCGCAGGTACTAGCGGTCTACGAGCAGTACTTC
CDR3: CASAPQVLAVYEQYF

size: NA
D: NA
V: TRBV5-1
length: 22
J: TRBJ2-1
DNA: TGCGCCAGCAGCTTGGCCGGTAAAGCTAGGGGTGGCGGACCAAGCTCCTACAATGAGCAGTTCTTC
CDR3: CASSLAGKARGGGPSSYNEQFF

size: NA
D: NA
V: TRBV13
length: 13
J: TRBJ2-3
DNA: TGTGCCAGCCCGCGGGGGCCCACAGATACGCAGTATTTT
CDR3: CASPRGPTDTQYF

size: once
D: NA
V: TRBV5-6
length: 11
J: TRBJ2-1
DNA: TGTGCCAGCAGCTTCTACAATGAGCAGTTCTTC
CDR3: CASSFYNEQFF

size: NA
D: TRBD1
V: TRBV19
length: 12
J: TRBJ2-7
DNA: TGTGCCAGTGGGGACAGAACCTACGAGCAGTACTTC
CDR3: CASGDRTYEQYF

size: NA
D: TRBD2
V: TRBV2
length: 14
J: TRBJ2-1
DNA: TGTGCCAGCAGTGAGGGGGGGGTAGACAATGAGCAGTTCTTC
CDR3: CASSEGGVDNEQFF

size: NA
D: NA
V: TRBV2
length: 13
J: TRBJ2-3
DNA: TGTGCCAGCAGTCCGGTAGTGGCGGATACGCAGTATTTT
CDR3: CASSPVVADTQYF

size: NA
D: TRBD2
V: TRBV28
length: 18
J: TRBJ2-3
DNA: TGTGCCAGCAGCGAAAAAAAGGGGTCGGGAGGGCCAGCAGATACGCAGTATTTT
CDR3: CASSEKKGSGGPADTQYF

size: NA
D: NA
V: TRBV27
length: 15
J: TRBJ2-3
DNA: TGTGCCAGCAGTTTAAGCCCACGGATCGTGGATACGCAGTATTTT
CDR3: CASSLSPRIVDTQYF

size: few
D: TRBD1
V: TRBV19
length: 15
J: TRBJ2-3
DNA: TGTGCCACGTGGACCACAGGGGGCTCAGGAGATACGCAGTATTTT
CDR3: CATWTTGGSGDTQYF

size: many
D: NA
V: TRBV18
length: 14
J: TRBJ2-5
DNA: TGTGCCAGCTCACCAGTGGGGTCTAAAGAGACCCAGTACTTC
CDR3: CASSPVGSKETQYF

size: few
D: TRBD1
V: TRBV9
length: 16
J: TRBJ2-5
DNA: TGTGCCAGCAACGCCCAACAGGGGTCTTTCGGAGAGACCCAGTACTTC
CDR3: CASNAQQGSFGETQYF

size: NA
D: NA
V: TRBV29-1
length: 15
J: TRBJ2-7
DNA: TGCAGCGTTACAGTCCGCCGGGACGGAGCCTACGAGCAGTACTTC
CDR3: CSVTVRRDGAYEQYF

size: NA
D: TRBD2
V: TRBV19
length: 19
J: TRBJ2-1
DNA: TGTGCCAGTAGTGAGTCATATAGCCCTTCTAGCGGGGGGTACAATGAGCAGTTCTTC
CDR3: CASSESYSPSSGGYNEQFF

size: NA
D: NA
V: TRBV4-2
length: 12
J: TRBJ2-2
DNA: TGTGCCAGCAGCCAAGTACGAGGGGAGCTGTTTTTT
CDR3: CASSQVRGELFF

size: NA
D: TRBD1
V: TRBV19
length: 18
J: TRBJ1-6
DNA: TGTGCCAGTAGTATTGGGCCAGGGGGCGGGAGAGGGAATTCACCCCTCCACTTT
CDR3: CASSIGPGGGRGNSPLHF

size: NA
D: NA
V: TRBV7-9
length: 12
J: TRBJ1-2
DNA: TGTGCCAGCAGCCCTCCCCAGGGAGGCTACACCTTC
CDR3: CASSPPQGGYTF

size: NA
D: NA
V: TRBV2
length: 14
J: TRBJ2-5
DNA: TGTGCCAGCAGTGGAAACCGGGACCAAGAGACCCAGTACTTC
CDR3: CASSGNRDQETQYF

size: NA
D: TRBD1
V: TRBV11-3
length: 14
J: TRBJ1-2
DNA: TGTGCCAGCAGCCTACGGGACAGTTCCTATGGCTACACCTTC
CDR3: CASSLRDSSYGYTF

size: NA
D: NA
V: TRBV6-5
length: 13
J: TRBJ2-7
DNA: TGTGCCAGCAGGCTGGACATTACCTACGAGCAGTACTTC
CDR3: CASRLDITYEQYF

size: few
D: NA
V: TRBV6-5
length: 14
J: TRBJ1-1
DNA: TGTGCCAGCAGGGTAGACAGTTTTAACACTGAAGCTTTCTTT
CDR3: CASRVDSFNTEAFF

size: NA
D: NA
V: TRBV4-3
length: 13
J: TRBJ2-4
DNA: TGCGCCAGCAGCCAAGATAGGGGGAACATTCAGTACTTC
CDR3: CASSQDRGNIQYF

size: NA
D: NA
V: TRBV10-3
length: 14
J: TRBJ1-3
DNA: TGTGCCATCAGTGAGTCGATAGACGGAAACACCATATATTTT
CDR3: CAISESIDGNTIYF

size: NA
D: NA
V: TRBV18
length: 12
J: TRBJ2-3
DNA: TGTGCCAGCTCACCACAGACAGATACGCAGTATTTT
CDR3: CASSPQTDTQYF

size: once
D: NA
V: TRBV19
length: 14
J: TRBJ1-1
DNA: TGTGCCAGTAGATATCAGGGACGGAACACTGAAGCTTTCTTT
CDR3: CASRYQGRNTEAFF

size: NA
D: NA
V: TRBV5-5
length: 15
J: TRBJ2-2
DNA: TGTGCCAGCAGCTTTGATTTGTGGGGCCCCGGGGAGCTGTTTTTT
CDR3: CASSFDLWGPGELFF

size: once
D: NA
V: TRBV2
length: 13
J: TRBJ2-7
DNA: TGTGCCACCGAATTAGACGGAGGATCCGAGCAGTACTTC
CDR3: CATELDGGSEQYF

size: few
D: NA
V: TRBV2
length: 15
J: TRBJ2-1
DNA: TGTGCCAGCAGTGCTGAGACAGGTACCTACAATGAGCAGTTCTTC
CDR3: CASSAETGTYNEQFF

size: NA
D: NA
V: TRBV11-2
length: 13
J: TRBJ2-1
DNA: TGTGCCAGCAGCCAAGACCCCGAGAATGAGCAGTTCTTC
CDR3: CASSQDPENEQFF

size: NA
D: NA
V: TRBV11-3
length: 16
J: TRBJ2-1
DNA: TGTGCCAGCAGCTTAGATGAGACGTTAACCTACAATGAGCAGTTCTTC
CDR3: CASSLDETLTYNEQFF

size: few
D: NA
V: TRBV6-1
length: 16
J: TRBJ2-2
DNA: TGTGCCAGCAGTGAAGCTTCCTACCCGGGGACCGGGGAGCTGTTTTTT
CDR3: CASSEASYPGTGELFF

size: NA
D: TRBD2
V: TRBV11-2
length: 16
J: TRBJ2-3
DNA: TGTGCCAGCAGCCACCAGAGCGGGGCCCTCAATTATACGCAGTATTTT
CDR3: CASSHQSGALNYTQYF

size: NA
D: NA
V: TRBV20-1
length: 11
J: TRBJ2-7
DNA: TGCAGTGTCGGTAGCTCCTACGAGCAGTACTTC
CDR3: CSVGSSYEQYF

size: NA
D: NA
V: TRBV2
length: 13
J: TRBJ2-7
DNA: TGTGCCAGCAGTGAAGACAATATCCACGAGCAGTACTTC
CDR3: CASSEDNIHEQYF

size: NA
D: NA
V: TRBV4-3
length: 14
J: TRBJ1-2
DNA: TGCGCCAGCAGCCCCGGGGGGATGGAGAAAAGCTACACCTTC
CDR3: CASSPGGMEKSYTF

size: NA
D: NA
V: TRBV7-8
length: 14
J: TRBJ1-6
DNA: TGTGCCAGCAGCTTTTCGGGCTATAATTCACCCCTCCACTTT
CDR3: CASSFSGYNSPLHF

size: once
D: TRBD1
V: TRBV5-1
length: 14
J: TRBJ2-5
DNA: TGCGCCAGCAGCCCGGACAGGGGGCTGGAGACCCAGTACTTC
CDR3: CASSPDRGLETQYF

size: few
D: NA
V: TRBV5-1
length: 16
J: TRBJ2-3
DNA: TGCGCCAGCAGCTTGGGGGGCCTAATAGCCGCAGATACGCAGTATTTT
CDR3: CASSLGGLIAADTQYF

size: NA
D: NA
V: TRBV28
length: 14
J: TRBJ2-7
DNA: TGTGCCAGCAGTTACCCTGGGGACTCCTACGAGCAGTACTTC
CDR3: CASSYPGDSYEQYF

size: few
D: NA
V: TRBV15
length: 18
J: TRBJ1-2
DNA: TGTGCCACCAGCAGAGATGTGGGCTTGCGAACTTTCAACTATGGCTACACCTTC
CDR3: CATSRDVGLRTFNYGYTF

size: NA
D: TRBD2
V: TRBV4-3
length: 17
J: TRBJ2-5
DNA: TGCGCCAGCAGCCAAGATTCCCAAGGGGAGGGATCAGAGACCCAGTACTTC
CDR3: CASSQDSQGEGSETQYF

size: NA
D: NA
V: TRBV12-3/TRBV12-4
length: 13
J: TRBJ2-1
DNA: TGTGCCAGCAGAGGACTGGGGCGTTATGAGCAGTTCTTC
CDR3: CASRGLGRYEQFF

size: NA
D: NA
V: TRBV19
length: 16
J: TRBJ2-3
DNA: TGTGCCAGTAGTATTGGTCGAGGGTATAGCACAGATACGCAGTATTTT
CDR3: CASSIGRGYSTDTQYF

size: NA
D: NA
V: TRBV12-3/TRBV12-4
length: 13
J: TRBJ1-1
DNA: TGTGCCAGCAGTCCCCTAGGGAACACTGAAGCTTTCTTT
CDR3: CASSPLGNTEAFF

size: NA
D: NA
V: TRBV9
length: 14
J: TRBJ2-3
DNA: TGTGCCAGCAGCGGAACCGGGGGCTCAGATACGCAGTATTTT
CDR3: CASSGTGGSDTQYF

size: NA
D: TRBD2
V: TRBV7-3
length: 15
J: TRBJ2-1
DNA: TGTGCCAGCAGTCTTAGCGGGGGGGCCTACAATGAGCAGTTCTTC
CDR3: CASSLSGGAYNEQFF

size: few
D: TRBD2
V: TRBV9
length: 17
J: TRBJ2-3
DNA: TGTGCCAGCAGCTTCGCGGGAGGTGCGGTGTGGACAGATACGCAGTATTTT
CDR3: CASSFAGGAVWTDTQYF

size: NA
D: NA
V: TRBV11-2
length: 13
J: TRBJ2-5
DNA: TGTGCCAGTTCCTCGGGAATCCAAGAGACCCAGTACTTC
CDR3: CASSSGIQETQYF

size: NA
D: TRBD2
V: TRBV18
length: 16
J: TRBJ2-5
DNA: TGTGCCAGCTCACCACGGACTAGCGGGGATCAAGAGACCCAGTACTTC
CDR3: CASSPRTSGDQETQYF

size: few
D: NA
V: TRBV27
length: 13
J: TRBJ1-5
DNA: TGTGCCAGCAGTAAAAATTGGGGGCAGCCCCAGCATTTT
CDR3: CASSKNWGQPQHF